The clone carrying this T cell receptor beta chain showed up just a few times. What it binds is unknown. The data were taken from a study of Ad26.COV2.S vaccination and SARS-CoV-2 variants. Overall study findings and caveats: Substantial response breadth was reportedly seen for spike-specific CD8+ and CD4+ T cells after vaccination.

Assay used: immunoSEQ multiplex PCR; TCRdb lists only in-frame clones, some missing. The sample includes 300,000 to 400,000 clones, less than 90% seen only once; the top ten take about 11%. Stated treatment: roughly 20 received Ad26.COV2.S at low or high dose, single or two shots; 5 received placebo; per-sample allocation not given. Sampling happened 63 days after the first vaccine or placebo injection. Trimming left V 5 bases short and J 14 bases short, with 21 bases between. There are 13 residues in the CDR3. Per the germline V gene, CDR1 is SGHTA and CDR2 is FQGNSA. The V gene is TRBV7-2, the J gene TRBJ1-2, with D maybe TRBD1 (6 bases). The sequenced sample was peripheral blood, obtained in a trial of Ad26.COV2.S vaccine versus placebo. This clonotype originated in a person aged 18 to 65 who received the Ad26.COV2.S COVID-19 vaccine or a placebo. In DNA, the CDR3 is TGTGCCAGCAGCGCGTCCCGGGACACGCAGGAGACCTTC. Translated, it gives CASSASRDTQETF. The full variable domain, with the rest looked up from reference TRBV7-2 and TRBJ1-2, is GAGVSQSPSNKVTEKGKDVELRCDPISGHTALYWYRQSLGQGLEFLIYFQGNSAPDKSGLPSDRFSAERTGGSVSTLTIQRTQQEDSAVYLCASSASRDTQETFGSGTRLTVV.